This T cell receptor beta chain was sequenced during a study of cytomegalovirus exposure and HLA in healthy donors. At the level of the study: In an early release, HLA-typed donors contributed tens of millions of unique TCR sequences.

The PCR employed 60 Vbeta primers together with 13 Jbeta primers. Some clones are missing from TCRdb's copy, which holds only in-frame ones; the method was immunoSEQ multiplex PCR. The sample has about 210,000 clones; around 78% are singletons. This CDR3 spans 15 amino acids. Between the trimmed V and J ends, which lost 1 base and 3 bases, there was a span of 10 bases. The germline gives CDR1 SGHRS, CDR2 YFSETQ. V usage is TRBV5-1 and J usage is TRBJ2-2, with D possibly being TRBD1 (5 bases). This TCR came from a boy aged 10-17 years in good health and CMV-seronegative. Sequencing was done on a sample of PBMCs. CDR3 sequence: CASSLKDKHTGELFF. The CDR3 nucleotides read TGCGCCAGCAGCTTGAAGGACAAACACACCGGGGAGCTGTTTTTT.